This T cell receptor (beta chain) originates from a study of shared clonotypes between healthy human individuals. A remark on this clone: The antigen remains undetermined.

Every subset's genomic DNA went evenly onto several immunoSEQ plates. Generated by immunoSEQ multiplex PCR, the TCRdb table keeps only in-frame clones and is missing some. The table lists about 700,000 clones, approximately 79% of them singletons. Broader study findings: Larger richness was generally estimated for naive than memory subsets. Non-shared clonotypes displayed generation probabilities falling below those of clonotypes present in all four donors.

This CDR3 has 15 residues. V was clipped by 1 base and J by 5 bases, with 14 bases between them. From germline, CDR1 is MGHRA and CDR2 YSYEKL. This receptor was identified in a woman aged 25-40 years in good health. The gene calls are TRBV4-1 and TRBJ1-1; D is uncertain. Sequencing used memory CD4+ T cells sorted from blood. As for subset: CD45RA-negative fraction. Here the CDR3 reads CASSQGRQARTEAFF. The CDR3 DNA follows: TGCGCCAGCAGCCAAGGACGGCAGGCCCGAACTGAAGCTTTCTTT.